The present entry profiles one TCR beta chain with its context. The antigen remains unidentified. The entry originates in a study of T cell responses to AZD1222 COVID-19 vaccine. Study details: Recipients boosted at about 4 weeks or about 12 weeks are pooled.

Germline V gene data show CDR1 as SEHNR and CDR2 as FQNEAQ (reference sequence). The V and J ends lost 4 bases and 1 base, in that order; junction bases with no gene match: 6. The CDR3 is 16 residues long. Some clones are missing from TCRdb's copy, which holds only in-frame ones; the method was immunoSEQ multiplex PCR. The sample shows over 150,000 clones, about nine tenths of them seen only once. Study-wide results and limits: Spike as a whole was targeted by vaccine-associated CD4 TCRs, dominant at 160-218 and 743-854. White British donors predominated, females outnumbered males, and clonal diversity was possibly underestimated.

This TCR was recovered from an adult in good health. The gene calls are TRBV7-9 and TRBJ2-2; 7 nucleotides line up with TRBD1. This specimen consisted of peripheral blood, obtained on day 0 of AZD1222 vaccination. CDR3 loop: CASSWTGRRNTGELFF. The CDR3 bases are TGTGCCAGCAGCTGGACAGGTCGAAGGAACACCGGGGAGCTGTTTTTT.